What follows describes a single TCR beta chain. The antigen is not known. The protocol was immunoSEQ multiplex PCR, while the TCRdb copy is restricted to in-frame clones and leaves out a portion. This table has about 54,000 clones, about 90% appearing once. The CDR3 loop spans 13 amino acids. Germline trimming cut 2 bases from V and 3 bases from J; bases unmatched to any gene: 0. Germline CDR1 MNHEY, CDR2 SVGAGI. Recipients boosted at about 4 weeks or about 12 weeks are pooled. This specimen comes from a study of T cell responses to AZD1222 COVID-19 vaccine. Notes on the study in general: Targeting of unmutated variant regions was reportedly seen in nearly half of spike-specific TCRs. Clonal diversity was possibly underestimated, and the donors were mostly white British, with more females. Increases in Spike-specific TCR breadth and depth were seen after two AZD1222 doses.

V gene TRBV6-5 combines with J gene TRBJ2-7; 8 nucleotides match TRBD2. The sample here was peripheral blood, taken 28 days after the second AZD1222 dose. This receptor was taken from an adult who received the AZD1222 COVID-19 vaccine. Here the CDR3 reads CASSYLAGYEQYF. For the CDR3, the DNA is TGTGCCAGCAGTTACCTAGCGGGCTACGAGCAGTACTTC.